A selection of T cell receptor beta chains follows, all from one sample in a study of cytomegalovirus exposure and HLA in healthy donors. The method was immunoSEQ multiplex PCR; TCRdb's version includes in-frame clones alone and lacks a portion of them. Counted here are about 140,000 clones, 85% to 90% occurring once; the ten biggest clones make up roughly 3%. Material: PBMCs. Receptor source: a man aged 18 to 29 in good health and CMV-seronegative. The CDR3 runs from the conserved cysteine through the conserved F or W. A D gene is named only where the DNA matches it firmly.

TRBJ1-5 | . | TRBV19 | TGTGCCAGTAGCCCCCACCCAGGCAGAACGAATCAGCCCCAGCATTTT | CASSPHPGRTNQPQHF
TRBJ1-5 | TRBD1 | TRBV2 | TGTGCCAGCAGTGAACAGGGGGCGCTGAATCAGCCCCAGCATTTT | CASSEQGALNQPQHF
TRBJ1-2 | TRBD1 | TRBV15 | TGTGCCACCAGCAGAGATTACAGGGGGTCCTCGAATGGCTACACCTTC | CATSRDYRGSSNGYTF
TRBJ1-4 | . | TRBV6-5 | TGTGCCAGCAGTTACTCGGGGCAGGTGGATGAAAAACTGTTTTTT | CASSYSGQVDEKLFF
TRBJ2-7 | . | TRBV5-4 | TGTGCCAGCAAGGGGGGGGGAGCTCGGAACGAGCAGTACTTC | CASKGGGARNEQYF
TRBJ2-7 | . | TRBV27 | TGTGCCAGCAGTTTTGCGCAGGGTCCCCACGAGCAGTACTTC | CASSFAQGPHEQYF
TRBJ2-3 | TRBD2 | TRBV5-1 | TGCGCCAGCAGCCCCACCGGACTAGCGTCAGATACGCAGTATTTT | CASSPTGLASDTQYF
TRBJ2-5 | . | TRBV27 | TGTGCCAGCAGTTTCGAAGCGTCGGTGAGAGAGACCCAGTACTTC | CASSFEASVRETQYF
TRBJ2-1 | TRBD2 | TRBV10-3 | TGTGCCATCAGTGAGGGGGGACTAGCGGGTGCGGACCGCGGGGATGAGCAGTTCTTC | CAISEGGLAGADRGDEQFF
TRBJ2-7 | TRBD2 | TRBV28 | TGTGCCAGCACCCTACGGGGGGTCCCCTACGAGCAGTACTTC | CASTLRGVPYEQYF
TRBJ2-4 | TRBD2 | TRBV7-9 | TGTGCCAGCAGCTTATTCAGGACTAGCGGGATCTCCAAAAACATTCAGTACTTC | CASSLFRTSGISKNIQYF
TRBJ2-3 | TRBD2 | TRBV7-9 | TGTGCCAGCAGCCCGGGGACTAGCGCTGATACGCAGTATTTT | CASSPGTSADTQYF
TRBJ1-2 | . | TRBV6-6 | TGTGCCAGCAGTTACTCCGCTAACTATGGCTACACCTTC | CASSYSANYGYTF
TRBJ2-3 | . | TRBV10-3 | TGTGCCATCGCGGCAGGGTACGCAGATACGCAGTATTTT | CAIAAGYADTQYF
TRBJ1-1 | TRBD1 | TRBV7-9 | TGTGCCAGCAGCTCGGGACAGGGGGCCAGGAAAACTGAAGCTTTCTTT | CASSSGQGARKTEAFF
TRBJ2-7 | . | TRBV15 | TGTGCCACCAGCAGGATCAGGACTAACCCCTACGAGCAGTACTTC | CATSRIRTNPYEQYF